This T cell receptor (beta chain) comes out of a study of CD8+CD57+ T cells in acquired aplastic anemia. Findings of the study overall: In CD8+ cells, Simpson's diversity showed no significant difference between patients and controls.

Profiling of TCR beta VDJ combinations and CDR3 sequences used genomic DNA as template. TCRdb fed the reads into MiXCR, producing one record per CDR3 protein. The sample carries about 190,000 distinct CDR3 sequences, around 59% recorded once. This clonotype was detected ten times or more. Its antigen remains unknown. Germline-derived CDR1 and CDR2 are LNHDA and SQIVND (reference sequence). CDR3 length: 14 residues. V lost 4 bases, J lost 3 bases, and 9 bases lay in between. This sequence joins TRBV19 and TRBJ1-4; tentatively, D is TRBD1 (5 bases). The sequence derives from a human donor in good health, serving as a control. Input material: sorted CD4+, CD8+, or CD8+CD57+ T cells (not recorded which) from PBMCs. Here the CDR3 DNA reads TGTGCCAGTAGTAGGGGGTTCGCTAATGAAAAACTGTTTTTT. It encodes CASSRGFANEKLFF.